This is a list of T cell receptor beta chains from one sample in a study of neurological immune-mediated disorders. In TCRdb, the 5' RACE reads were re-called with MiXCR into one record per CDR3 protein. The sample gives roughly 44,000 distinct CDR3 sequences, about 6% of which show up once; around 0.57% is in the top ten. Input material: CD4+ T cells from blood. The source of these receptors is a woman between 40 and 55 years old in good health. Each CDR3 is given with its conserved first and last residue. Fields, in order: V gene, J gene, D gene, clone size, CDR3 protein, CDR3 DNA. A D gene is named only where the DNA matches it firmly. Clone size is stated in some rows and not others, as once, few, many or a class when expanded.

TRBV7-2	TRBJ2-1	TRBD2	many	CASSPVGAGVNEQFF	TGTGCCAGCAGCCCCGTTGGGGCGGGAGTAAATGAGCAGTTCTTC
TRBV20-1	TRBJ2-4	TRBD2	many	CSAPGLGGNIQYF	TGCAGTGCACCGGGACTAGGGGGGAACATTCAGTACTTC
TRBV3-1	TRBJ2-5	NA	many	CASSQGDWSRGETQYF	TGTGCCAGCAGCCAAGGCGACTGGAGCCGGGGAGAGACCCAGTACTTC
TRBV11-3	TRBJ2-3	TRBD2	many	CASSQHAGEPTDTQYF	TGTGCCAGCAGCCAGCACGCGGGAGAGCCCACAGATACGCAGTATTTT
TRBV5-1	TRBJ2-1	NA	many	CASSWEGIPTGEQFF	TGCGCCAGCAGCTGGGAAGGGATCCCTACGGGTGAGCAGTTCTTC
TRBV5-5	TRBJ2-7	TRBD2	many	CASSLAAAGVKYEQYF	TGTGCCAGCAGCTTGGCGGCGGCGGGAGTTAAGTACGAGCAGTACTTC
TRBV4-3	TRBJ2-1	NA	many	CASSQTGLNYNEQFF	TGCGCCAGCAGCCAGACTGGACTGAACTACAATGAGCAGTTCTTC
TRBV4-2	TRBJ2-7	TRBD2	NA	CASSQDSGSSYEQYF	TGTGCCAGCAGCCAAGATAGCGGGAGCTCCTACGAGCAGTACTTC
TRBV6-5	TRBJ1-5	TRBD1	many	CASSQTDRGGNQPQHF	TGTGCCAGCTCTCAAACCGACAGGGGGGGCAATCAGCCCCAGCATTTT
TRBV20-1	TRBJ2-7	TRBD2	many	CSARDRDSGLSYEQYF	TGCAGTGCTAGAGATCGCGATAGCGGGCTGAGCTACGAGCAGTACTTC
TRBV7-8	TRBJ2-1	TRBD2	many	CASSLRREGRDEQFF	TGTGCCAGCAGCTTAAGGCGGGAGGGCCGGGATGAGCAGTTCTTC
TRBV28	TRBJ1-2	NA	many	CASSSTQGRGYTF	TGTGCCAGCAGTTCTACCCAGGGACGTGGCTACACCTTC
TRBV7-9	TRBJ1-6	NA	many	CASSLVVGQVNSPLHF	TGTGCCAGCAGCTTAGTAGTTGGCCAGGTCAATTCACCCCTCCACTTT
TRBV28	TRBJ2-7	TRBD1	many	CASKQGSYEQYF	TGTGCCAGTAAACAGGGGTCCTACGAGCAGTACTTC
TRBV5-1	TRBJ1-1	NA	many	CASRIGREDTEAFF	TGCGCCAGCAGAATCGGCAGGGAGGACACTGAAGCTTTCTTT
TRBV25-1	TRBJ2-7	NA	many	CASSQTAYEQYF	TGTGCCAGCTCTCAGACTGCCTACGAGCAGTACTTC
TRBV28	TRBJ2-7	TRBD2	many	CASSLQREAYEQYF	TGTGCCAGCAGTCTGCAGCGGGAGGCCTACGAGCAGTACTTC
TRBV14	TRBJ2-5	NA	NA	CASSPLTELSGPGGTQYF	TGTGCCAGCAGCCCCCTGACAGAACTGAGCGGCCCCGGGGGGACCCAGTACTTC
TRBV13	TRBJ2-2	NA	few	CASTPRWRAGELFF	TGTGCCAGCACCCCGAGGTGGCGTGCCGGGGAGCTGTTTTTT
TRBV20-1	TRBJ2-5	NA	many	CSARDEETQYF	TGCAGTGCTAGAGATGAGGAGACCCAGTACTTC
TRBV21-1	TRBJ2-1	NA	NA	CASSKGQWSSYNEQFF	TGTGCCAGCAGCAAAGGACAGTGGAGCTCCTACAATGAGCAGTTCTTC
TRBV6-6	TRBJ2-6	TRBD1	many	CASRRDRGLGSGANVLTF	TGTGCCAGCAGACGGGACAGGGGGCTTGGCTCTGGGGCCAACGTCCTGACTTTC